This T cell receptor (beta chain) was captured in a study of metastatic and nonmetastatic thyroid tumors. Thyroid surgery was preceded by no treatment in any patient. Germline V lookup: CDR1 MNHNS, CDR2 SASEGT. The J segment lost 1 base and the V segment lost 0 bases, leaving 3 bases of the junction unmatched. This CDR3 is built from 15 residues. Original data processing: Building a distant-metastasis classifier for papillary thyroid cancer drew on CDR3 differences across clinicopathological groups. MiXCR re-clonotyped the PCR reads for TCRdb. V and J calls and clone size were set by TCRdb, not the authors. Found here are 25,000 to 35,000 clones, 25% of them singletons; the top ten hold more than 8%.

The material sequenced was blood. This sequence joins TRBV6-1 and TRBJ2-7; TRBD2 aligns across 7 bases. This TCR derives from a female donor with papillary thyroid cancer or a benign thyroid nodule (not recorded which). Some clones in this sample may be carry-over from other donors' samples. The CDR3 DNA reads as TGTGCCAGCAGTGAAGCGGCTAGCGGTTCCTACGAGCAGTACTTC. Translating gives CASSEAASGSYEQYF.